This TCR beta chain is from a study of blood T cell repertoires in COVID-19. Study background: Some COVID-19 samples were acute and others convalescent; all came from the United States, Italy and Spain.

Libraries were prepared by immunoSEQ multiplex PCR; TCRdb keeps only in-frame clonotypes and omits some of them. Seen here are approximately 100,000 clones, roughly 79% observed once, and the top ten hold 8.5% to 12%. Sequenced material: peripheral blood. This receptor was obtained from a human donor in a cohort sampled during active COVID-19.

The CDR3 nucleotides are TGCGCCAGCAGCTTTAGCGGGGGTGTCAATGAGCAGTTCTTC. This codes for CASSFSGGVNEQFF. V gene TRBV5-1 combines with J gene TRBJ2-1, with 9 bases fitting TRBD2. This CDR3 has 14 residues. The germline CDR1 and CDR2 sequences are SGHRS and YFSETQ. The V and J ends lost 2 bases and 6 bases, in that order; junction bases with no gene match: 3.